This T cell receptor (beta chain) originates from a study of cytomegalovirus exposure and HLA in healthy donors. Points from the study as a whole: HLA alleles were associated with 15,000 to 20,000 TCR beta sequences in a later analysis at 0.05 false discovery rate. Cytomegalovirus-associated TCR beta chains were listed, numbering over 150. Later, TCR association rates were found to vary by HLA locus, highest for DRB1 and lowest for HLA-C. Segments of the TCR beta V type were, in most cases, productive about 90% or about 30% of the time in an earlier analysis.

The CDR3 length is 14 residues. Unmatched junction bases numbered 4, after V lost 0 bases and J lost 4 bases. CDR1 is SGHDT, CDR2 YYEEEE, per germline. With 60 Vbeta and 13 Jbeta primers, the PCR was carried out. Method: immunoSEQ multiplex PCR; TCRdb's copy keeps in-frame clones and lacks some. Of 95,000 to 150,000 clones listed, roughly 75% are singletons. Concerning this clone: Antigen unknown.

This sequence originates from a woman in her fifties or sixties in good health and CMV-seronegative. The chain uses TRBV5-6 and TRBJ2-7, with 7 bases that match TRBD2. The sequenced material came from PBMCs. CDR3 residues: CASSLVGGWYEQYF. CDR3 DNA sequence: TGTGCCAGCAGCTTGGTCGGGGGGTGGTACGAGCAGTACTTC.